This T cell receptor beta chain is from a study of blood T cell repertoires in COVID-19. Study-wide background: Samples came from the United States, Italy and Spain, spanning acute and convalescent COVID-19. PBMCs, B-cell-depleted T cells, or T cells were the source of the cDNA or gDNA that made up the material.

Germline assignment: CDR1 MNHEY and CDR2 SVGAGI. The V gene end was trimmed by 0 bases and the J gene end by 7 bases; junction bases not matched to a gene: 6. The CDR3 contains 15 residues. Authors' methods: Reference gene primer amplification yielded estimated nucleated cell counts. TCRdb's table, derived via immunoSEQ multiplex PCR, lists solely in-frame clones and lacks some. That table gives V, J and clone size, and the DNA gave D and trimming. The sample consists of around 55,000 clones, about 90% of them appearing once. The chain combines TRBV6-5 with TRBJ2-1, with 7 bases that match TRBD2. Source material: peripheral blood. This receptor was taken from a man between 60 and 70 years old with active COVID-19. This chain's CDR3 is CASSYSGGPSNEQFF. The CDR3 nucleotides are TGTGCCAGCAGTTACTCGGGAGGGCCTTCGAATGAGCAGTTCTTC.